The TCR beta chain under discussion was sequenced for a study of T cells in Graves' hyperthyroidism and ophthalmopathy. For the study at large: The authors collected peripheral blood at initial diagnosis, before any treatment. Points from the study as a whole: Most thyroid clonotypes with frequency above 0.001 were detected in blood.

In this sample, this clonotype turned up many times. Its antigen remains unknown. Amplification yielded TCR beta CDR3 regions, with RNA transcripts as the source. First-round RT-PCR with HTBI primers amplified the TCR CDR3 region. In TCRdb, the multiplex PCR reads were re-called with MiXCR into one record per CDR3 protein. In the table there are around 350,000 distinct CDR3 sequences, more than 14% of which are singletons. This CDR3 contains 13 residues. The germline V and J ends were trimmed by 1 base and 5 bases, with 6 bases remaining between them. The material sequenced was blood. The chain recombines TRBV12-3 or TRBV12-4 with TRBJ2-1; D call uncertain. The TCR comes from a woman in her twenties or thirties with Graves' ophthalmopathy. In DNA, the CDR3 is TGTGCCAGCAGTTTAGGAGAAGACAATGAGCAGTTCTTC. Translated, it gives CASSLGEDNEQFF.